This TCR beta chain was sequenced during a study of breast tumors, draining lymph nodes, adjacent tissues. CDR3 length equals 16 residues. Between the trimmed V and J ends, which lost 2 bases and 4 bases, there was a span of 12 bases. The germline CDR1 and CDR2 sequences are SGHTA and FQGTGA. From the multiplex PCR reads, TCRdb called clonotypes with MiXCR, one entry per CDR3 protein. The sample consists of about 21,000 distinct CDR3 sequences, around 40% of them appearing once. The V call is TRBV7-3, the J call TRBJ2-6; D perhaps matches TRBD1 (6 bases). The clonotype comes from a female donor with breast cancer. Some clones in this sample may be carry-over from other donors' samples. The sequencing input was breast tumor tissue. This chain's CDR3 is CASSLEPGAGANVLTF. CDR3 DNA: TGTGCCAGCAGCTTAGAGCCAGGGGCGGGGGCCAACGTCCTGACTTTC.